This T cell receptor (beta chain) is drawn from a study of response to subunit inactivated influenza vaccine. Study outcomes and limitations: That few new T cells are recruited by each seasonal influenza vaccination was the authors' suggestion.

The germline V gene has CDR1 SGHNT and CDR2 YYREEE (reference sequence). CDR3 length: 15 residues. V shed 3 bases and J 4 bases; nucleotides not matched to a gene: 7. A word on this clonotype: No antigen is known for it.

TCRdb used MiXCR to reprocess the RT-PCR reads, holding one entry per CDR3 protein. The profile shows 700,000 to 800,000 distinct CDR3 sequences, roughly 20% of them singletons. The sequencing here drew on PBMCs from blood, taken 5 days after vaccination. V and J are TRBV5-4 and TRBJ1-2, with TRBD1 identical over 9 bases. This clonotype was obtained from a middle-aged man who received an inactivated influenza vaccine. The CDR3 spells CASSSPGTGRYGYTF. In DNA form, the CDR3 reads TGTGCCAGCAGCTCTCCCGGGACAGGGCGCTATGGCTACACCTTC.